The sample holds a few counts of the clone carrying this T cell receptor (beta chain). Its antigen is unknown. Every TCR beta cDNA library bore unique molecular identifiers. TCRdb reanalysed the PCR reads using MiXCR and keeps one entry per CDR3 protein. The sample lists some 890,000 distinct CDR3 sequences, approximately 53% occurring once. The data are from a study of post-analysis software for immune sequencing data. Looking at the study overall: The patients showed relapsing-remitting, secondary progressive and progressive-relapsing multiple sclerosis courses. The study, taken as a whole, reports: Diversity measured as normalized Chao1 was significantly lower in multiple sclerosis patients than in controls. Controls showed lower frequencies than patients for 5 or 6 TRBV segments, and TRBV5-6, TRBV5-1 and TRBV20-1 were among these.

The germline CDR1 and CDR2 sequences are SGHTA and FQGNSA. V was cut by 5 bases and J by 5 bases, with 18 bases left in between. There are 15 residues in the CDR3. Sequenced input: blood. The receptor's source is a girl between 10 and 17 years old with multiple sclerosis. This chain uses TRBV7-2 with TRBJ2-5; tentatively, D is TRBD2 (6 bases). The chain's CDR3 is CASSPPRSAGETQYF. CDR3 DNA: TGTGCCAGCAGCCCTCCCAGGTCCGCGGGGGAGACCCAGTACTTC.